The clone carrying this T cell receptor beta chain is classed as medium-sized (0.01 to 0.1%). Its antigen is unidentified. J lost 6 bases, V lost 1 base, and 8 bases had no gene match. This CDR3 is 16 amino acids long. This entry belongs to a study of metastatic and nonmetastatic thyroid tumors. Study-level points and caveats: Relative to benign nodules, malignant thyroid tumors were reportedly characterized by significantly elevated TCR beta diversity in blood and tumor.

Thyroid surgery had not been preceded by any treatment in any patient. TCRdb called clones again from the PCR reads with MiXCR. The sample has more than 11,000 clones, roughly 29% seen once. Sequencing was done on a sample of blood. The chain has TRBV12-3 or TRBV12-4 and TRBJ2-7, with TRBD2 identical over 11 bases. This clonotype originated in a female donor with papillary thyroid cancer or a benign thyroid nodule (not recorded which). Some clones in this sample may be carry-over from other donors' samples. CDR3 DNA: TGTGCCAGCAGTTTAGAAGTAGCGGGAGGGTTGGGCGAGCAGTACTTC. Encoded protein: CASSLEVAGGLGEQYF.